This TCR beta chain was captured by sequencing in a study of cytomegalovirus exposure and HLA in healthy donors. This CDR3 region has 13 residues. Germline V gives CDR1 SGHRS, CDR2 YFSETQ. The V end lost 4 bases, the J end lost 1 base, and 8 bases lay between the germline ends. Findings and caveats of the study: Being indistinguishable, some V segments were excluded, TRBV6-2 and TRBV6-3 among them. CMV serostatus stood as the only immune exposure information on hand. Listed as cytomegalovirus-associated were 150 to 200 TCR beta chains.

As to this clone: The antigen remains unidentified.

The study sampled nominally healthy donors, though unrecorded immune exposures were likely. PCR employed 60 Vbeta and 13 Jbeta primers. Clones were sequenced by immunoSEQ multiplex PCR, and TCRdb holds only the in-frame ones, with some missing. The table lists 95,000 to 150,000 clones, 83% of them singletons. Input material: PBMCs. This chain uses TRBV5-1 with TRBJ2-5; D perhaps matches TRBD2 (6 bases). This TCR was recovered from a middle-aged woman in good health and CMV-seropositive. The CDR3 nucleotides read TGCGCCAGCAGCCCGGGACTCCAAGAGACCCAGTACTTC. Translated, it gives CASSPGLQETQYF.